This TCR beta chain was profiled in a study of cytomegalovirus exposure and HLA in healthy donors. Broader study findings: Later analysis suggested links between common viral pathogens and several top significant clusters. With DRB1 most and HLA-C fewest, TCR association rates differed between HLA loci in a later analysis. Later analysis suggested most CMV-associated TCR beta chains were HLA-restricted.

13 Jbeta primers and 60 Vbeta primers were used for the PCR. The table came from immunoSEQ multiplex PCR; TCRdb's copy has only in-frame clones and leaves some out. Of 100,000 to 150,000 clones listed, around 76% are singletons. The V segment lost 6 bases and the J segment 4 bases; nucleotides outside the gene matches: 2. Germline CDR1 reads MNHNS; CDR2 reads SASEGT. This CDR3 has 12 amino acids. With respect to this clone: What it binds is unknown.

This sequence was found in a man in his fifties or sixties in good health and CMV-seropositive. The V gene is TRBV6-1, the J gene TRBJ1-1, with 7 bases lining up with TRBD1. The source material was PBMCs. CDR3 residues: CASRRTGTEAFF. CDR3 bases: TGTGCCAGCAGGAGGACAGGCACTGAAGCTTTCTTT.